This T cell receptor beta chain was sequenced for a study of blood T cell repertoires in COVID-19. Study-wide context: T cells, B-cell-depleted T cells, or PBMCs supplied cDNA or gDNA.

Only in-frame clones appear in the TCRdb table, and some are missing; sequencing was by immunoSEQ multiplex PCR. This sample yields about 200,000 clones, of which around three quarters are seen a single time; 7.2% belongs to the top ten. This CDR3 contains 13 residues. Trimming stripped 3 bases from V and 10 bases from J, with 10 bases between. Germline V gene lookup returns CDR1 SNHLY and CDR2 FYNNEI. Sequencing was carried out using peripheral blood. The V call is TRBV2, the J call TRBJ1-6, with D possibly being TRBD1 (6 bases). This sequence originates from a woman in her sixties or seventies with acute or convalescent COVID-19. CDR3 sequence reads: CASSDQGYSPLHF. CDR3 sequence (DNA): TGTGCCAGCAGTGACCAGGGGTACTCACCCCTCCACTTT.